The source of this T cell receptor (beta chain) is a study of PD-1 blockade in classical Hodgkin lymphoma. The V gene end was trimmed by 0 bases and the J gene end by 6 bases; junction bases not matched to a gene: 3. Per the germline V gene, CDR1 is KGHSH and CDR2 is LQKENI. The CDR3 extends over 14 amino acids. Whole-study findings and limits: There remain no defined causes for the repertoire differences, which possibly reflect disease activity or prior therapy. Diversity in CD4+ TCRs, unlike that measured in CD8+ TCRs, had risen significantly by C4D1.

Sequencing was performed with immunoSEQ multiplex PCR; in TCRdb, only in-frame clones are kept and a portion is missing. The repertoire has tens of thousands of clones, over 60% of them found once; the top ten carry about 20%. Details on this clone: Its target is not known.

All trial patients relapsed after autologous stem cell transplantation. The chain joins TRBV18 to TRBJ1-1; TRBD1 matches 8 bases. The input for sequencing was peripheral blood mononuclear cells (PBMCs), taken at baseline. This clonotype was obtained from a human donor with classical Hodgkin lymphoma. CDR3 region: CASSPPAGGPEAFF. The CDR3 DNA is TGTGCCAGCTCACCACCGGCAGGGGGCCCTGAAGCTTTCTTT.